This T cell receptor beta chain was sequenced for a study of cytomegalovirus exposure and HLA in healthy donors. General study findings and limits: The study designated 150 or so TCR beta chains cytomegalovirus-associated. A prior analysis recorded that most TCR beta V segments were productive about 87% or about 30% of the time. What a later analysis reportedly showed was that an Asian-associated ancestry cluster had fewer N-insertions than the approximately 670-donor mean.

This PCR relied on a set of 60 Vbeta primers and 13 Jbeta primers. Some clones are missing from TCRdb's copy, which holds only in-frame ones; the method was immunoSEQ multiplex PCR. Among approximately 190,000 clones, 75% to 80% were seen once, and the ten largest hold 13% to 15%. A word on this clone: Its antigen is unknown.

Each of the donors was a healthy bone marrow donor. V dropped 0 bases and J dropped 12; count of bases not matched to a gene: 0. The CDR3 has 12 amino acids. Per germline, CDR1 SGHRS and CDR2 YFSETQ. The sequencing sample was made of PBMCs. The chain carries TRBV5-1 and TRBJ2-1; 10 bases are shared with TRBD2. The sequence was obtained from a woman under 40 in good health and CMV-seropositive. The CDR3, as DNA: TGCGCCAGCAGCTTGGAGCGGGAGGGGCAGTTCTTC. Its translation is CASSLEREGQFF.